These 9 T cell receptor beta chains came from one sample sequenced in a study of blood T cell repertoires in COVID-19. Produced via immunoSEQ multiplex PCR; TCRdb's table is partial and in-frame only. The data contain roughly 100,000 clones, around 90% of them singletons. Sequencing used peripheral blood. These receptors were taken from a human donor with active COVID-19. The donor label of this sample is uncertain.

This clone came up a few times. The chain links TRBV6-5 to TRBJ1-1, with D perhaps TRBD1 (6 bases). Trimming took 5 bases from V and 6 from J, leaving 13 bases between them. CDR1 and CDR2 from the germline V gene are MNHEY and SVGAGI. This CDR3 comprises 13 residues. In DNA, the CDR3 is TGTGCCAGCAGTACCACTCGACAGGCTGAAGCTTTCTTT. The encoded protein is CASSTTRQAEAFF.

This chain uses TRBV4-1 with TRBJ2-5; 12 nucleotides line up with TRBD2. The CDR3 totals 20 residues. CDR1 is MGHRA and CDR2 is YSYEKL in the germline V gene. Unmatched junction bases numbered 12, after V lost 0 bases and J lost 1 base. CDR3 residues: CASSQDSTSGGLLSQETQYF. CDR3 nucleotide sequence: TGCGCCAGCAGCCAAGACTCTACTAGCGGGGGGCTCTTATCCCAAGAGACCCAGTACTTC.

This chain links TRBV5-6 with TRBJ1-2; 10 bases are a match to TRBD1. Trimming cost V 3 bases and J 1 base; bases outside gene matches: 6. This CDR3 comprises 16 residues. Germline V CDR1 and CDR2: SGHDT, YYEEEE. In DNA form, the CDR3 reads TGTGCCAGCAGCTGGGAGGGACAGGGGATTAACTATGGCTACACCTTC. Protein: CASSWEGQGINYGYTF.

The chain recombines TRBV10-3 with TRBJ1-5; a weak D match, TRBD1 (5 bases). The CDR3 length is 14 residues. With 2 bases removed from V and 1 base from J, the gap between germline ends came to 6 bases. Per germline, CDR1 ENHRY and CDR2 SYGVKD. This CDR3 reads CAISERGSNQPQHF. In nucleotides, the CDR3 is TGTGCCATCAGTGAGCGGGGGAGCAATCAGCCCCAGCATTTT.

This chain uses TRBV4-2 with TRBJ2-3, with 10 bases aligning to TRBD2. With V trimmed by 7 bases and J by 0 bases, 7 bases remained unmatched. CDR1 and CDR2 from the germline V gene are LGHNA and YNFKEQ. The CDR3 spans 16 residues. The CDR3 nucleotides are TGTGCCAGCATGGATCTAGCGGGGGCCAGCACAGATACGCAGTATTTT. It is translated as CASMDLAGASTDTQYF.

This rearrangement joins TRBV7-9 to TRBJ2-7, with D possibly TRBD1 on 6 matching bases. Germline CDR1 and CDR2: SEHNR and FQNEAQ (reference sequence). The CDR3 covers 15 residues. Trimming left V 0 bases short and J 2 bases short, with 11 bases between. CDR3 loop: CASSLAGQGTYEQYF. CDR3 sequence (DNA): TGTGCCAGCAGCTTAGCGGGGCAGGGGACCTACGAGCAGTACTTC.

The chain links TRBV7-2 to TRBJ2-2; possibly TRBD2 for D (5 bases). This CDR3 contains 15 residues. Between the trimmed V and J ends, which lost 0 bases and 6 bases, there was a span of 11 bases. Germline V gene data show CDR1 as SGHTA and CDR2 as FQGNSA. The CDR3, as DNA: TGTGCCAGCAGCTTAGCAGTGAGGGCGGCCGGGGAGCTGTTTTTT. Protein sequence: CASSLAVRAAGELFF.

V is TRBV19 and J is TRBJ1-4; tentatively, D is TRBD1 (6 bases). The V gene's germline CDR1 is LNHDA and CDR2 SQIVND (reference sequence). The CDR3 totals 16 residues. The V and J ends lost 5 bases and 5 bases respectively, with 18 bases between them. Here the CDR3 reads CASSGGRLSLNEKLFF. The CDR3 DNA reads TGTGCCAGTAGTGGGGGCCGTCTTTCCCTCAATGAAAAACTGTTTTTT. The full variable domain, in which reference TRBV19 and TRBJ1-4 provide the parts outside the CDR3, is DGGITQSPKYLFRKEGQNVTLSCEQNLNHDAMYWYRQDPGQGLRLIYYSQIVNDFQKGDIAEGYSVSREKKESFPLTVTSAQKNPTAFYLCASSGGRLSLNEKLFFGSGTQLSVL.

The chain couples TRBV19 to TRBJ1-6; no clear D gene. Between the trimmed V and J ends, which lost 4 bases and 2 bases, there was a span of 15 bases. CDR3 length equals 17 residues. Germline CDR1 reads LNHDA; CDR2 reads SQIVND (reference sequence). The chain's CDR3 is CASSTGRETAYNSPLHF. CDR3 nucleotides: TGTGCCAGTAGTACCGGACGGGAGACCGCCTATAATTCACCCCTCCACTTT.